This T cell receptor (beta chain) was profiled in a study of blood T cell repertoires in COVID-19. CDR1 and CDR2 from the germline V gene are MNHEY and SVGAGI. This CDR3 spans 14 amino acids. The germline V and J ends were trimmed by 4 bases and 7 bases, with 16 bases remaining between them. The method was immunoSEQ multiplex PCR; TCRdb's version includes in-frame clones alone and lacks a portion of them. The table lists about 160,000 clones, 77% of them singletons, with approximately 2.8% in the top ten. This TCR was recovered from a man between 70 and 80 years old with acute or convalescent COVID-19. Sequenced sample: peripheral blood. V is TRBV6-5 and J is TRBJ2-5; TRBD1 is a possible D gene (6 bases). Here the CDR3 reads CASSWGPEGSTQYF. In DNA form, the CDR3 reads TGTGCCAGCAGTTGGGGGCCGGAAGGGTCGACCCAGTACTTC.